The T cell receptor beta chain described here comes from a study of cytomegalovirus exposure and HLA in healthy donors (dated by TCRdb to about 2017). About the investigation overall: In an earlier analysis of roughly 590 of the donors, roughly 300 Gb of sequence data and 95 million to 130 million unique TCR beta sequences from about 190 million T cells were reported. An early release covering just under 650 HLA-typed donors comprised approximately 290 gigabases of sequencing data and 85 million or so unique TCR sequences. Of the roughly 400 genotyped donors, 65% to 90% were placed in the genetic ancestry cluster associated with self-reported Caucasian donors. The aim of the study was to test whether cataloging public T cell receptors could identify signatures of past pathogen exposure. The study used immunosequencing to profile the T cell repertoires of about 670 subjects and linked those repertoires to cytomegalovirus serostatus. Along with the roughly 610-subject first cohort, a separate validation cohort of some 130 different subjects was used. The study combined high-throughput TCR immunosequencing, statistical association of individual TCRs with disease status, and machine learning to predict cytomegalovirus infection status. To study patterns of TCR occurrence, a later analysis re-analyzed previously published TCR beta repertoires from 700 or so donors and added high-resolution HLA genotyping. The later analysis used no new phenotypic data to find candidate immune exposures, relying instead on TCR beta sequences and their occurrence across donors. In an earlier analysis of 587 of the donors, high-throughput TCR beta sequencing was used to judge whether each TCR beta V gene segment behaved as functional or pseudogenic. Donor age, sex, ethnicity and CMV serostatus were compiled alongside the repertoire data. A later genetic analysis used genome-wide SNP genotypes for 398 of the 666 donors, treating that subset as a discovery cohort. All discovery cohort repertoires had been generated on a single sequencing platform. HLA typing included class I and class II loci at four-digit resolution. Typing coverage differed by locus: A, B, C, DRB1 and DQB1 were typed in about 629-640 donors, DQA1 in about 500, DPA1 in approximately 610, and DPB1 in just under 480. Roughly five DR-DQ haplotypes were treated as single units for association and clustering because of strong linkage in the cohort. On average, around 230,000 unique TCR beta nucleotide sequences were sequenced per donor among 300 to 500 genotyped donors of the cohort, with 15% to 20% of those sequences being non-productive.

Results and caveats for the whole study, not just this receptor: Correlated functional status among segregating V segments might reflect linkage disequilibrium, but an unknown experimental factor could not be ruled out. An association between a missense DCLRE1C variant and V-gene and J-gene trimming of TCR beta chains was found in a later genetic analysis and replicated in an independent cohort. The classifier was reported to diagnose cytomegalovirus status with high specificity and sensitivity in both the original cohort and the validation cohort. When HLA alleles, especially DR and DQ, strongly co-occurred, TCR associations were difficult to assign to individual alleles. The study gave a list of under 200 TCR beta chains associated with cytomegalovirus. Three of the identified cytomegalovirus-associated TCR beta chains were confirmed in vitro to be specific for cytomegalovirus antigens. Most CMV-associated TCR beta chains appeared to be HLA-restricted in a later analysis, and the HLA associations seemed to be driven largely by CMV exposure. Most TCR sequences were observed very rarely across donors, whereas some public TCRs were present in many individuals. A cluster of highly shared sequence variants was judged likely to represent a technical artifact of the sequencing pipeline. Because the 87-base-pair reads could not distinguish some IMGT-functional V segments, including TRBV6-2 and TRBV6-3, those segments were excluded. According to the authors, the approach could potentially be generalized to other disease states and immunological phenotypes. In a later analysis, HLA-associated TCR beta chains were found to be more clonally expanded and to have lower generation probabilities than equally common non-associated chains. Because HLA typing was unavailable for some donors at each locus, only the typed subset was used in association tests. In a later analysis, several top co-occurrence clusters were reported to appear linked to parvovirus B19, influenza, CMV and Epstein-Barr virus. In a later genetic analysis, fewer N-insertions in productive TCRs were reported among donors in an Asian-associated ancestry cluster than the approximately 710-donor mean. A further reported finding was that TCR beta sequences accurately predicted the HLA-A and HLA-B alleles for most subjects in the first cohort. This cohort had only TCR beta chains sequenced, and the lack of alpha or paired-chain data limited which features could be detected. A later analysis found that TCR association rates varied across HLA loci, with DRB1 alleles showing the most associated TCRs and HLA-C alleles the fewest. Sequencing depth was assumed to be roughly uniform across donors in the presence/absence analyses, though that assumption may not hold. The earlier analysis of around 600 of the donors excluded roughly 16 rarely observed V segments, including chromosome 9 orphons, because counts were too low. Specific HLA alleles were associated with 18,000 or so TCR beta sequences at a false discovery rate of 0.05 in a later analysis. In an earlier analysis of about 600 of the donors, most TCR beta V segments appeared in productive rearrangements about 90% or about 30% of the time, broadly matching IMGT annotations. The only immune exposure information available for the cohort was CMV serostatus.

The cohort comprised several hundred healthy bone marrow donors. At the time of sampling, every cohort member was nominally healthy, though immune exposures that went unrecorded were likely present. The donor tested CMV seropositive, placing the donor among the 289 seropositive members of the cohort. Every donor gave a peripheral blood sample, and the peripheral blood mononuclear cells from that sample were used for TCR beta sequencing. Genomic DNA extraction from the blood cell samples was performed with the Qiagen DNeasy Blood Extraction Kit. A word on this clone: Its recognized antigen is unknown. Within one base of it there is no much larger clone, and no base qualities were kept.

The V end loses 4 bases and the J end loses 3 bases, and a stretch of 7 bases separates them. Counted from cysteine to phenylalanine, this CDR3 has 13 amino acids. Only the CDR3 part of the read is kept: 39 bases, read in frame from the first base. CDR1 MNHEY and CDR2 SMNVEV are derived from the germline V gene (reference sequence). The receptor library was made with the immunoSEQ multiplex PCR assay. For the multiplex PCR, a mixture combining 60 forward primers for TCR Vbeta segments and 13 reverse primers for TCR Jbeta segments was used. The CDR3 region of rearranged TCR beta genes was amplified from genomic DNA with a multiplex PCR assay. Amplified TCR beta libraries were sequenced as 87-base-pair reads on the Illumina HiSeq System. On the authors' methods: In a later analysis, approximately 74 million unique TCR beta chains were counted across the approximately 640 repertoires, and around 10 million of these chains were shared by at least two donors. Raw reads were error-corrected and collapsed into unique sequences by a nearest-neighbor algorithm in which closely related sequences were merged to remove PCR and sequencing errors. CDR3 sequences were aligned to IMGT reference sequences to assign V, D and J gene segments. For a sequence to be retained, at least a six-nucleotide match to both a V gene segment and a J gene segment was required. A rearrangement counted as productive if the CDR3 had no stop codons and remained in frame with V and J, and every other rearrangement counted as non-productive. Following IMGT convention, CDR3 was defined as the stretch from the second conserved V-encoded cysteine up to the conserved J-encoded phenylalanine. The earlier analysis of some 540 of the donors excluded any sequence lacking an unambiguous match to a single V gene segment. An earlier analysis of 587 of the donors classified V segments as functional when productive rearrangements were above 56.7% and as segregating when the standard deviation between donors was above 5%. A statistical classification framework was built for diagnosing cytomegalovirus status from the catalog of TCR beta chain sequences. In a later analysis, TCR nucleotide sequences were compared against IMGT/GENE-DB human TR gene sequences so that V and J genes could be assigned. Using the TCRdist pipeline, a later analysis assigned CDR3 sequences along with most-parsimonious VDJ recombination scenarios. In a later analysis, each TCR beta chain was defined by its CDR3 amino acid sequence together with its V-gene family, and reads without a unique V-gene family were excluded. To address suspected cross-contamination and a sequencing artifact, a later analysis removed 450 to 700 highly shared, low-generation-probability nucleotide sequences. In a later analysis, a clonal expansion index was calculated for each public chain from normalized within-repertoire ranks of inferred template counts. In a later analysis, generation probabilities were computed using a VDJ recombination model fitted to out-of-frame rearrangements, and the results were checked against IGoR. A later analysis scored TCR-TCR, TCR-HLA and TCR-CMV co-occurrence with hypergeometric tests, applying a repertoire-size bias correction to TCR pairs. False discovery rates were estimated in a later analysis by permuting HLA or CMV assignments 20 times. In a later analysis, co-occurring TCRs were grouped using DBSCAN, with TCRdist sequence similarity added in when clustering inside HLA-allele-positive subsets. Repertoires with fewer than 30,000 or more than 120,000 public chains were left out of co-occurrence clustering, as were five repertoires with anomalous nucleotide sharing. Entries here come from immuneACCESS through TCRdb and include only in-frame sequences with V and J called. Some clones fail to appear in such tables; in the studies checked, an unresolved V gene covers under half of the shortfall, and the cause of the remainder is unknown. V and J calls plus clone size are reproduced from that table; the DNA served to infer D and trimming. The sample table contains some 250,000 clones; only one count was recorded for 82% of them. Over 5% of the sample is held by the ten biggest clonotypes.

The sample taken for sequencing was PBMCs. The chain is made from TRBV27 and TRBJ1-5; the D gene cannot be named for sure. The receptor was isolated from a woman between 35 and 50 years old in good health and CMV-seropositive. The CDR3 reads CASSSSVNQPQHF. The DNA is as follows: TGTGCCAGCAGTTCCAGTGTCAATCAGCCCCAGCATTTT.